This T cell receptor beta chain is drawn from a study of cytomegalovirus exposure and HLA in healthy donors. For the study at large: The early release's HLA-typed donors yielded approximately 85 million unique TCRs. Findings of the study overall: CMV serostatus was the sole immune exposure information available. Certain indistinguishable V segments, among them TRBV6-2 and TRBV6-3, were excluded.

The CDR3 sequence is 13 residues long. Germline V gene lookup returns CDR1 SGHTA and CDR2 FQGNSA. Trimming cost V 5 bases and J 7 bases, with 13 bases left between them. Healthy individuals who donated bone marrow served as the donors. The PCR employed 60 Vbeta primers together with 13 Jbeta primers. The method was immunoSEQ multiplex PCR; TCRdb's version includes in-frame clones alone and lacks a portion of them. Of some 150,000 clones in the sample, about four fifths were seen once. To note about this clone: Its antigen is unknown.

The specimen was PBMCs. The chain carries TRBV7-2 and TRBJ2-3; D unclear. The receptor was isolated from a woman in her forties or fifties in good health and CMV-seronegative. The CDR3 protein is CASSPELLHTQYF. DNA for the CDR3: TGTGCCAGCAGCCCTGAGCTTCTACATACGCAGTATTTT.